The T cell receptor beta chain under discussion was sequenced for a study of B cell selection in AIRE deficiency. General study results and limits: Shared Treg sequences had shorter CDR3s, biased toward rearrangements with few non-templated insertions. AIRE-deficient Tconv and Treg repertoires matched healthy donors in TCRBV, CDR3 length, diversity. Patient Tconv cells held around a third of Treg sequences shared by healthy donors.

Regulatory T cells were sorted as CD4+CD25hiCD127low/negative. This CDR3 contains 15 residues. The V and J ends lost 6 bases and 4 bases respectively, with 18 bases between them. Germline assignment: CDR1 MDHEN and CDR2 SYDVKM. Regarding this clone: Its specificity is unknown.

Only in-frame clones appear in the TCRdb table, and some are missing; sequencing was by immunoSEQ multiplex PCR. The sample comprises approximately 14,000 clones, about 93% of which are singletons, and approximately 1.1% rests with the top ten. The sequenced material came from Tregs sorted from PBMCs. The gene calls are TRBV28 and TRBJ1-1, with D possibly matching TRBD1 (5 bases). The TCR originated in a human donor with AIRE deficiency. The DNA for the CDR3 is TGTGCCAGCAGCTCAATAGCAGGGTTGGGCACTGAAGCTTTCTTT. This sequence encodes CASSSIAGLGTEAFF.